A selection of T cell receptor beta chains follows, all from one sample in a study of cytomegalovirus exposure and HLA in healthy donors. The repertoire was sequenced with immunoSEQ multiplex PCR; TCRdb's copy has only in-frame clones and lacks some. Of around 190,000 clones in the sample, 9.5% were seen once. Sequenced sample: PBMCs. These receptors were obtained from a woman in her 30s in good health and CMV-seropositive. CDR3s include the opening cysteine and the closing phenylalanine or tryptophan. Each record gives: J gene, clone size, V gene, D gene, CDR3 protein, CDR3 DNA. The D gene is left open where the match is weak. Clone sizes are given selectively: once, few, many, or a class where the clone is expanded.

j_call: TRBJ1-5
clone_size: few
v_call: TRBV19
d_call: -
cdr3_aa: CASGFNEIQGTQPQHF
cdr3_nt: TGTGCCAGTGGGTTCAACGAAATCCAGGGGACCCAGCCCCAGCATTTT

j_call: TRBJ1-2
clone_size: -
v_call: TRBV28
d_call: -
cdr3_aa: CASSLVRVNYGYTF
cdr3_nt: TGTGCCAGCAGTTTAGTTCGAGTCAACTATGGCTACACCTTC

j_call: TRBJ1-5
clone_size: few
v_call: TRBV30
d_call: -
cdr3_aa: CAWSFGGDQPQHF
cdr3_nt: TGTGCCTGGAGTTTTGGGGGCGACCAGCCCCAGCATTTT

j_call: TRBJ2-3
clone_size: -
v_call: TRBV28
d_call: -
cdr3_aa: CASSSPGGSIDTQYF
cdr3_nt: TGTGCCAGCAGTTCCCCTGGAGGGTCGATAGATACGCAGTATTTT

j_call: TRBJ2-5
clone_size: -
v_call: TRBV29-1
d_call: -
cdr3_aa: CSVEEGQEETQYF
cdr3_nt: TGCAGCGTTGAAGAGGGGCAGGAAGAGACCCAGTACTTC

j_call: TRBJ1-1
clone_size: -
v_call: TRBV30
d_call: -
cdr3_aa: CAWRYGRSEAFF
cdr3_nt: TGTGCCTGGAGATATGGCCGGAGCGAGGCTTTCTTT

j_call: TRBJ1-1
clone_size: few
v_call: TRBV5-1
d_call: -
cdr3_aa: CASSLSGTEAFF
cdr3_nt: TGCGCCAGCAGCCTAAGTGGCACTGAAGCTTTCTTT

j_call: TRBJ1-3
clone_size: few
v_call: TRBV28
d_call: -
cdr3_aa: CASSLIREAGNTIYF
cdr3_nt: TGTGCCAGCAGTTTGATCAGGGAGGCCGGAAACACCATATATTTT

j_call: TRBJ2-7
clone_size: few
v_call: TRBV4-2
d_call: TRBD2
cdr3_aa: CASSQGLVALYEQYF
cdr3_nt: TGTGCCAGCAGCCAGGGACTAGTGGCCCTCTACGAGCAGTACTTC

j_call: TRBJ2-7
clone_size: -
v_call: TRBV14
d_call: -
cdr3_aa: CASSPSRGHTYEQYF
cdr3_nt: TGTGCCAGCAGTCCGAGCCGCGGTCATACCTACGAGCAGTACTTC

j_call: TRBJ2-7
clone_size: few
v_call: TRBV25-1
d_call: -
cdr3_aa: CASSESYGSAKTYEQYF
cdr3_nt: TGTGCCAGCAGTGAATCGTACGGGTCAGCAAAGACCTACGAGCAGTACTTC

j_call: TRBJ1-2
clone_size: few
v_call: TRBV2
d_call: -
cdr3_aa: CVSSETGLNYGYTF
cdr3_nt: TGTGTCAGCAGTGAGACAGGTCTTAACTATGGCTACACCTTC

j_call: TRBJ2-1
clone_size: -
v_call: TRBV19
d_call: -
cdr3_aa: CATWTDFYNEQFF
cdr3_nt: TGTGCCACCTGGACAGATTTCTACAATGAGCAGTTCTTC

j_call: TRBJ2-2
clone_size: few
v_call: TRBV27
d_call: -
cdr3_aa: CASSLEGVLTGELFF
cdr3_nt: TGTGCCAGCAGCCTAGAGGGGGTATTGACCGGGGAGCTGTTTTTT

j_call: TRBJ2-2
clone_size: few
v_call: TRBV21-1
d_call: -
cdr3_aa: CASSKALRLAGNTGELFF
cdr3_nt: TGTGCCAGCAGCAAAGCGCTAAGACTAGCGGGGAACACCGGGGAGCTGTTTTTT

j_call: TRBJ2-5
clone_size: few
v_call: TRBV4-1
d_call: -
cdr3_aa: CASSQEGWGLRETQYF
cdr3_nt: TGCGCCAGCAGCCAAGAAGGGTGGGGCCTACGAGAGACCCAGTACTTC

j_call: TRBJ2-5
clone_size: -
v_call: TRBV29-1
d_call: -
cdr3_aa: CSVEEGQEGNRETQYF
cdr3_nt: TGCAGCGTTGAAGAGGGGCAGGAGGGGAACCGAGAGACCCAGTACTTC

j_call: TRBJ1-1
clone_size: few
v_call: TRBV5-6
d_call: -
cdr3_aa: CASNIGVMNTEAFF
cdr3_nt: TGTGCCAGCAACATAGGGGTCATGAACACTGAAGCTTTCTTT

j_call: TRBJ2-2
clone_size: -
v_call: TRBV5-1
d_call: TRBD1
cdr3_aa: CASSLTGGRTGELFF
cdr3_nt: TGCGCCAGCAGCCTAACAGGGGGCCGAACCGGGGAGCTGTTTTTT

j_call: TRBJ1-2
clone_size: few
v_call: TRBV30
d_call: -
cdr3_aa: CAWTQGLGYTF
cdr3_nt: TGTGCCTGGACTCAGGGGTTGGGCTACACCTTC

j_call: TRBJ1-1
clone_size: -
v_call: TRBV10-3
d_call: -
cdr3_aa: CAITTFGGLPATEAFF
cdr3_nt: TGTGCCATCACCACCTTCGGCGGGCTTCCAGCCACTGAAGCTTTCTTT

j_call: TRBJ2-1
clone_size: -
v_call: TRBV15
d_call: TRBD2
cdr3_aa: CATSRVASGRANEQFF
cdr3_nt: TGTGCCACCAGCAGAGTCGCTAGCGGGAGGGCCAATGAGCAGTTCTTC

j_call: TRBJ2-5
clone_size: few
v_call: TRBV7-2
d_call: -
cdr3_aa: CASSPSAGRRGETQYF
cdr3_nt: TGTGCCAGCAGCCCCAGCGCGGGCCGGAGGGGAGAGACCCAGTACTTC